This entry is about one TCR beta chain. Its antigen has not been determined. No much larger clonotype is one base removed from it; base qualities were not supplied. The data derive from a study of T cell changes during pregnancy in multiple sclerosis (dated by TCRdb to about 2019). Study-wide context: In women with multiple sclerosis, the researchers looked at how the T cell repertoire shifted as pregnancy progressed.

Library creation used the immunoSEQ multiplex PCR assay. Imported from immuneACCESS, the table was reduced by TCRdb to in-frame sequences with V and J called. These copies leave out some clones; in studies compared against another copy, an unresolved V gene accounts for under half, and the cause of the remainder is not known. The table for this sample lists 29,000 or so clones; about nine tenths of them were counted only once. The top ten clones comprise 6.9% of the sample. The sequence was collected from a female donor with multiple sclerosis, enrolled in a pregnancy study. Source: CD8+ T cells from peripheral blood mononuclear cells, taken in the second trimester of pregnancy.

The DNA sequence follows: TGCGCCAGCAGCCAAGATTCTCGGGGGGATACGCAGTATTTT. It is translated as CASSQDSRGDTQYF. Recombination linked TRBV4-1 to TRBJ2-3, with a tentative D gene TRBD2 over 6 matching bases. The CDR3 runs 14 amino acids, cysteine and phenylalanine included. Only the CDR3 DNA is retained, 42 bases long and in frame from the first base. V loses 0 bases, J loses 6 bases, and the germline ends lie 10 bases apart. CDR1 and CDR2, looked up from the germline V gene, are MGHRA and YSYEKL.